These 23 T cell receptor beta chains were sequenced from one sample in a study of regulatory T cells in long-lasting Graves disease. Researchers made TCR beta libraries by using iRepertoire HTBI primers and running Arm-PCR on CDR3 regions. TCRdb analysed the multiplex PCR reads with MiXCR anew, one entry per CDR3 protein. The sample has approximately 470,000 distinct CDR3 sequences; around 20% are singletons. Time point given: persistent/refractory GD, antithyroid drugs over 5 years with positive TRAb. Preparation of the TCR library used RNA extracted from PBMCs. This specimen was peripheral blood mononuclear cells (PBMCs), taken when the disease was refractory, from a patient treated with antithyroid drugs. Receptors were obtained from a female donor with Graves disease.

There are many counts of this clonotype. The rearrangement uses TRBV12-3 or TRBV12-4 and TRBJ1-3; D is unresolved. V was trimmed by 5 bases and J by 1 base, leaving 9 bases between them. This CDR3 has 14 residues. CDR3 amino acids: CASSASRSGNTIYF. DNA for the CDR3: TGTGCCAGCAGTGCAAGTAGATCTGGAAACACCATATATTTT.

The V gene is TRBV27, the J gene TRBJ2-7; 7 bases agree with TRBD1. Losses at the gene ends were 9 bases for V and 4 bases for J; bases not matched to a gene: 15. Germline V gene data show CDR1 as MNHEY and CDR2 as SMNVEV (reference sequence). There are 15 residues in the CDR3. In DNA, the CDR3 is TGTGCCAGTACCCCGACAGGGTATTCGTCGTACGAGCAGTACTTC. Protein: CASTPTGYSSYEQYF.

The gene calls are TRBV19 and TRBJ2-1, with TRBD2 identical over 11 bases. In germline, CDR1 is LNHDA, CDR2 SQIVND (reference sequence). This CDR3 is built from 18 residues. V was pared by 5 bases and J by 0 bases, with 9 bases of the junction left unmatched. The CDR3 DNA is TGTGCCAGTAGTTCCGGACTAGCGGGTTCGAGCTCCTACAATGAGCAGTTCTTC. This codes for CASSSGLAGSSSYNEQFF.

The genes are TRBV29-1 and TRBJ2-7, with D unresolved. Per germline, CDR1 SQVTM and CDR2 ANQGSEA. V lost 5 bases to trimming and J lost 4 bases, with 6 bases between them. This CDR3 is 10 amino acids long. The CDR3 here is CSVREYEQYF. Written as DNA, the CDR3 is TGCAGCGTTCGCGAGTACGAGCAGTACTTC.

V usage is TRBV7-9 and J usage is TRBJ2-4, with 9 nucleotides matching TRBD1. Germline lookup yields CDR1 SEHNR and CDR2 FQNEAQ (reference sequence). Trimming took 7 bases from V and 1 from J; bases not matched to a gene: 17. The CDR3 is 19 residues long. The CDR3 spells CASNVGTGSVARAKNIQYF. For the CDR3, the DNA is TGTGCCAGCAATGTCGGGACAGGGTCGGTCGCTAGGGCCAAAAACATTCAGTACTTC.

The sample holds many counts of this clonotype. The rearrangement joins TRBV28 to TRBJ1-5; D unresolved. The CDR3 contains 12 residues. The V gene's germline CDR1 is MDHEN and CDR2 SYDVKM. Trimming stripped 3 bases from V and 9 bases from J, with 9 bases between. The CDR3 reads CASSFSRWPQHF. The CDR3 DNA reads TGTGCCAGCAGTTTCTCGCGGTGGCCCCAGCATTTT.

This clonotype was detected ten times or more. This chain joins TRBV11-2 and TRBJ2-5, with 8 bases aligning to TRBD2. The trim removed 2 bases at V and 4 bases at J, leaving 6 bases unmatched. CDR3 length: 15 residues. Germline-derived CDR1 and CDR2 are SGHAT and FQNNGV. CDR3 DNA sequence: TGTGCCAGCAGCTTAACGGGAGGGCAGGGAGAGACCCAGTACTTC. Encoded protein: CASSLTGGQGETQYF.

This clonotype has only a few counts. The J gene is TRBJ2-5, the V gene TRBV7-2; D is unclear. This CDR3 is built from 11 residues. CDR1 is SGHTA, CDR2 FQGNSA, per germline. V lost 5 bases and J lost 12, with 13 bases in between. The DNA for the CDR3 is TGTGCCAGCAGCGACCGGGTCCGCGAGTACTTC. As protein: CASSDRVREYF.

On this clonotype: The CDR3 carries no conserved terminal phenylalanine or tryptophan, so it likely arises from a read error. The V call is TRBV7-6, the J call TRBJ2-7; the D gene is possibly TRBD2 (6 bases). Trimming removed 5 bases from V and 6 bases from J, with 20 bases in between. CDR3 length: 15 amino acids. The germline V gene has CDR1 SGHVS and CDR2 FNYEAQ. The chain's CDR3 is CASSNNRDFSTEQYL. CDR3 in DNA: TGTGCCAGCAGCAACAACCGGGACTTCTCTACCGAGCAGTACCTC.

This clonotype was counted a few times. The chain links TRBV7-9 to TRBJ2-7; weak D call: TRBD2 (5 bases). The V end lost 5 bases, the J end lost 6 bases, and 23 bases lay between the germline ends. Per germline, CDR1 SEHNR and CDR2 FQNEAQ (reference sequence). The CDR3 is 16 amino acids. CDR3: CASSPTIGIRRGEQYF. CDR3 DNA: TGTGCCAGCAGCCCGACTATCGGGATTCGGCGAGGCGAGCAGTACTTC.

The chain couples TRBV19 to TRBJ2-2, with 8 bases aligning to TRBD2. Looked up from germline, CDR1 is LNHDA and CDR2 is SQIVND (reference sequence). The CDR3 contains 16 residues. The J segment lost 5 bases and the V segment lost 7 bases, leaving 12 bases of the junction unmatched. The CDR3 nucleotides read TGTGCCAGTAACGAGCGGGAGACTCGGGGAACCGGGGAGCTGTTTTTT. Its protein product is CASNERETRGTGELFF.

This clonotype was seen repeatedly, ten times or more. The rearrangement uses TRBV12-3 or TRBV12-4 and TRBJ1-1; D remains ambiguous. This CDR3 region has 12 residues. V was trimmed by 3 bases and J by 4 bases, leaving 6 bases between them. Here the CDR3 reads CASSFGITEAFF. The CDR3 nucleotides are TGTGCCAGCAGTTTTGGTATCACTGAAGCTTTCTTT.

This clonotype occurred a few times. The chain recombines TRBV9 with TRBJ1-5; 9 bases are a match to TRBD1. J was trimmed by 3 bases and V by 3 bases; bases with no gene match: 4. The CDR3 is 15 amino acids. Germline CDR1 reads SGDLS; CDR2 reads YYNGEE. The CDR3 DNA sequence: TGTGCCAGCAGCGAAGGACAGGGGAACAATCAGCCCCAGCATTTT. Translation: CASSEGQGNNQPQHF.

The gene calls are TRBV9 and TRBJ2-3; D gene unclear. The CDR3 length is 14 residues. V was clipped by 0 bases and J by 4 bases, with 9 bases between them. From germline, CDR1 is SGDLS and CDR2 YYNGEE. CDR3 nucleotide sequence: TGTGCCAGCAGCGTAGGTAGCTTTCCAGATACGCAGTATTTT. It is translated as CASSVGSFPDTQYF.

As to this clonotype: A single base separates this from a much larger clone, so it may be a read error. This chain uses TRBV7-9 with TRBJ2-5; maybe TRBD2 (6 bases). Germline loops: CDR1 SEHNR, CDR2 FQNEAQ (reference sequence). This CDR3 has 14 residues. V was clipped by 2 bases and J by 9 bases, with 16 bases between them. In DNA, the CDR3 is TGTGCCAGCAGCTTATCCCAGGGTTGGGAGGCCCAGTACTTC. This gives the protein CASSLSQGWEAQYF.

This clonotype occurred many times. The V and J genes are TRBV30 and TRBJ1-1; D uncertain. Per the germline V gene, CDR1 is GTSNPN and CDR2 is SVGIG (reference sequence). The CDR3 is made up of 13 amino acids. Trimming took 0 bases from V and 1 from J, leaving 6 bases between them. The CDR3 region has the DNA TGTGCCTGGAGTGTACAAGGGAACACTGAAGCTTTCTTT. As protein: CAWSVQGNTEAFF.

This rearrangement joins TRBV27 to TRBJ2-3; a possible D gene is TRBD2 (5 bases). There are 13 residues in the CDR3. The germline gives CDR1 MNHEY, CDR2 SMNVEV (reference sequence). The V end lost 6 bases, the J end lost 4 bases, and 11 bases lay between the germline ends. DNA of the CDR3: TGTGCCAGCAGGCAGGAGGAGCCAGATACGCAGTATTTT. It codes for CASRQEEPDTQYF.

DNA of the CDR3: TGCGCCAGCAGGGATACGACGGGAATGAACACTGAAGCTTTCTTT. Translation gives CASRDTTGMNTEAFF. The rearrangement joins TRBV10-2 to TRBJ1-1; no firm D call. Germline CDR1 reads WSHSY; CDR2 reads SAAADI. The CDR3 is 15 amino acids. The germline V and J ends were trimmed by 6 bases and 0 bases, with 14 bases remaining between them.

This clonotype showed up just a few times. The genes are TRBV30 and TRBJ1-2; tentatively, D is TRBD1 (5 bases). Trimming took 3 bases from V and 8 from J, leaving 22 bases between them. The CDR3 is made up of 15 amino acids. Germline V CDR1 and CDR2: GTSNPN, SVGIG (reference sequence). As DNA, the CDR3 is TGTGCCTGGAGGTCCCTTGGGGGAGTAATCGGCGGCTACACCTTC. This gives the protein CAWRSLGGVIGGYTF. Full variable domain (remainder filled in from reference TRBV30 and TRBJ1-2): SQTIHQWPATLVQPVGSPLSLECTVEGTSNPNLYWYRQAAGRGLQLLFYSVGIGQISSEVPQNLSASRPQDRQFILSSKKLLLSDSGFYLCAWRSLGGVIGGYTFGSGTRLTVV.

This clonotype was detected ten times or more. The CDR3 DNA is TGCAGCGTCGATGCGGGGTTGTACACTGAAGCTTTCTTT. Amino acids: CSVDAGLYTEAFF. This chain connects TRBV29-1 to TRBJ1-1; D gene unclear. CDR1 and CDR2 from the germline V gene are SQVTM and ANQGSEA. CDR3 length equals 13 residues. Trimming left V 6 bases short and J 3 bases short, with 14 bases between. The full variable domain, completed using reference TRBV29-1 and TRBJ1-1, is SAVISQKPSRDICQRGTSLTIQCQVDSQVTMMFWYRQQPGQSLTLIATANQGSEATYESGFVIDKFPISRPNLTFSTLTVSNMSPEDSSIYLCSVDAGLYTEAFFGQGTRLTVV.

The chain couples TRBV7-2 to TRBJ2-5, with 10 bases matching TRBD2. Near its end, the DNA agrees better with TRBJ2-1, so the J call may be wrong. The CDR3 runs to 15 residues. Germline CDR1 reads SGHTA; CDR2 reads FQGNSA. The CDR3 here is CASSLVVAGGSEQFF. The DNA of the CDR3 is TGTGCCAGCAGCTTAGTGGTAGCGGGAGGTTCCGAGCAGTTCTTC.

This clonotype was detected ten times or more. The V gene is TRBV6-2 or TRBV6-3, the J gene TRBJ1-2, with a tentative D call TRBD1 (5 bases). V gave up 7 bases and J gave up 1 base, with 19 bases separating them. Germline V lookup: CDR1 MNHEY, CDR2 SVGEGT. The CDR3 has 16 residues. The CDR3 bases are TGTGCCAGCATTAGGCAGGGACGGATTCTTAACTATGGCTACACCTTC. Protein sequence: CASIRQGRILNYGYTF.

This chain uses TRBV15 with TRBJ2-3; D ambiguous. The germline V gene encodes CDR1 LNHNV and CDR2 YYDKDF (reference sequence). The length of the CDR3 is 13 residues. The ends were cut back, 0 bases at V and 5 bases at J, with 6 bases in the middle. The CDR3 protein is CATSRDPGDTQYF. The CDR3, as DNA: TGTGCCACCAGCAGAGATCCCGGAGATACGCAGTATTTT.